One and the same sample provided the 26 T cell receptor beta chains below, sequenced in a study of human T cells and chemical hapten exposure. Time point specified: healthy volunteer bleed at 2 weeks. The authors extracted total RNA from unfractionated whole blood. TCRdb re-called the RACE reads through MiXCR, storing one row per CDR3 protein. The data contain 130,000 or so distinct CDR3 sequences, about 9.4% of them singletons. The sample taken for sequencing was whole blood. Receptors were obtained from a male donor in good health. Some clones in this sample may be carry-over from other donors' samples.

This clonotype was counted many times. The chain is built from TRBV4-3 and TRBJ2-3; D ambiguous. The CDR3 has 15 residues. V lost 0 bases and J lost 4, with 11 bases in between. Germline lookup yields CDR1 LGHNA and CDR2 YSLEER. In nucleotides, the CDR3 is TGCGCCAGCAGCCAAGATTGGCAGTCTGCAGATACGCAGTATTTT. Translating it yields CASSQDWQSADTQYF.

The chain employs TRBV5-1 and TRBJ1-2; D not certain. This CDR3 has 13 residues. V lost 3 bases, J lost 4 bases, and 10 bases lay in between. Germline CDR1 and CDR2: SGHRS and YFSETQ. The CDR3 sequence is CASSSDTIYGYTF. CDR3 nucleotides: TGCGCCAGCAGCTCTGACACCATCTATGGCTACACCTTC.

This clonotype was observed a handful of times. The chain links TRBV5-5 to TRBJ2-7; the D gene is possibly TRBD2 (6 bases). Trimming took 0 bases from V and 2 from J, leaving 12 bases between them. The germline CDR1 and CDR2 sequences are SGHKS and YYEKEE (reference sequence). The CDR3 totals 15 residues. This CDR3 is CASSLGSGGTYEQYF. The CDR3 nucleotides are TGTGCCAGCAGCTTGGGTAGCGGCGGGACCTACGAGCAGTACTTC.

This clonotype was observed at least ten times. The rearrangement links TRBV5-5 to TRBJ1-1; no firm D call. The CDR3 contains 14 residues. The V gene lost 6 bases and the J gene lost 3 bases, with 15 bases spanning the gap. The germline V gene encodes CDR1 SGHKS and CDR2 YYEKEE (reference sequence). CDR3 sequence: CASTDPQVDTEAFF. CDR3 nucleotide sequence: TGTGCCAGCACCGATCCCCAGGTAGACACTGAAGCTTTCTTT.

There are many counts of this clonotype. The V call is TRBV11-2, the J call TRBJ2-1, with D possibly being TRBD1 (6 bases). Germline V lookup: CDR1 SGHAT, CDR2 FQNNGV. The V end lost 1 base, the J end lost 3 bases, and 13 bases lay between the germline ends. The CDR3 extends over 16 amino acids. The CDR3 loop reads CASSLGLGAYYNEQFF. The CDR3 region has the DNA TGTGCCAGCAGCTTAGGGCTGGGGGCCTACTACAATGAGCAGTTCTTC.

The CDR3 coding sequence is TGTGCCAGCAGTTATGGAGGGACTAGCGAAAATGAGCAGTTCTTC. It codes for CASSYGGTSENEQFF. The chain recombines TRBV6-6 with TRBJ2-1; 10 positions match TRBD2. The junction had 6 bases not matched to a gene; V was cut back by 3 bases and J by 7 bases. The germline V gene has CDR1 MNHNY and CDR2 SVGAGI (reference sequence). The CDR3 length is 15 residues.

The chain uses TRBV7-9 and TRBJ1-1; TRBD1 matches 8 bases. The trim removed 7 bases at V and 6 bases at J, leaving 4 bases unmatched. Germline CDR1 reads SEHNR; CDR2 reads FQNEAQ (reference sequence). The CDR3 covers 12 residues. The CDR3 here is CASTSQGAEAFF. The CDR3 nucleotides are TGTGCCAGCACCTCACAGGGGGCTGAAGCTTTCTTT.

This clonotype was observed a handful of times. The V and J genes are TRBV6-5 and TRBJ2-2; the D gene is possibly TRBD1 (5 bases). Germline CDR1 and CDR2: MNHEY and SVGAGI. Trimming took off 7 bases at V and 4 bases at J, with 13 bases between the two ends. The CDR3 length is 14 residues. CDR3 residues: CASKEGDSTGELFF. CDR3 bases: TGTGCCAGCAAGGAAGGGGATAGCACCGGGGAGCTGTTTTTT.

This clonotype came up a few times. This chain links TRBV6-5 with TRBJ1-1; possible D gene TRBD1, 5 bases. CDR3 size: 15 residues. V lost 6 bases, J lost 4 bases, and 18 bases lay in between. Per germline, CDR1 MNHEY and CDR2 SVGAGI. The CDR3 spells CASSDRDPKTTEAFF. As DNA, the CDR3 is TGTGCCAGCAGCGACCGGGACCCCAAAACCACTGAAGCTTTCTTT.

This clonotype was picked up a small number of times. The chain recombines TRBV19 with TRBJ2-1; 12 bases fit TRBD2. The germline CDR1 and CDR2 sequences are LNHDA and SQIVND (reference sequence). The J segment lost 4 bases and the V segment lost 5 bases, leaving 6 bases of the junction unmatched. The CDR3 is 16 amino acids. The CDR3 DNA is TGTGCCAGTAGTCCCCGGACTAGCGGGGTTTACAATGAGCAGTTCTTC. Translation gives CASSPRTSGVYNEQFF.

The sample holds many counts of this clonotype. This chain links TRBV7-9 with TRBJ1-2; D unresolved. The germline CDR1 and CDR2 sequences are SEHNR and FQNEAQ (reference sequence). Trimming took off 1 base at V and 5 bases at J, with 8 bases between the two ends. The length of the CDR3 is 13 residues. CDR3 sequence: CASSLVLSYGYTF. DNA for the CDR3: TGTGCCAGCAGCTTAGTACTCAGTTATGGCTACACCTTC.

This clonotype was recorded a few times. The V call is TRBV5-1, the J call TRBJ2-2, with TRBD2 as a possible D gene (6 bases). The V end lost 7 bases, the J end lost 3 bases, and 22 bases lay between the germline ends. The CDR3 contains 17 residues. CDR1 is SGHRS and CDR2 is YFSETQ in the germline V gene. In DNA, the CDR3 is TGCGCCAGCGTCCACGGAGGACGGGAGATCGACACCGGGGAGCTGTTTTTT. Amino acids: CASVHGGREIDTGELFF.

The chain employs TRBV29-1 and TRBJ2-5; D tentatively fits TRBD1 or TRBD2 (5 bases each). V lost 1 base to trimming and J lost 5 bases, with 14 bases between them. CDR3 size: 14 residues. The germline CDR1 and CDR2 sequences are SQVTM and ANQGSEA. CDR3 DNA: TGCAGCGTTGAAGGGGGGTCTTGGGGTGAGACCCAGTACTTC. Translating gives CSVEGGSWGETQYF.

This clonotype was seen repeatedly, ten times or more. The chain is built from TRBV6-5 and TRBJ1-1, with D possibly matching TRBD1 (5 bases). CDR1 and CDR2 from the germline V gene are MNHEY and SVGAGI. CDR3 length: 14 amino acids. V was cut by 5 bases and J by 4 bases, with 14 bases left in between. The CDR3 DNA is TGTGCCAGCAGTAACCAGATTGGGGGCACTGAAGCTTTCTTT. This sequence encodes CASSNQIGGTEAFF.

This clonotype has only a few counts. The V call is TRBV7-3, the J call TRBJ2-1; D possibly corresponds to TRBD1 (5 bases). The CDR3 runs to 14 residues. The V end lost 5 bases, the J end lost 7 bases, and 15 bases lay between the germline ends. The germline gives CDR1 SGHTA, CDR2 FQGTGA. CDR3 sequence (DNA): TGTGCCAGCAGCAGGGGCGCGGCCCGGAATGAGCAGTTCTTC. Its protein product is CASSRGAARNEQFF.

This clonotype was observed a few times. The chain carries TRBV20-1 and TRBJ2-3; 8 nucleotides align to TRBD2. The CDR3 covers 11 residues. The V gene's germline CDR1 is DFQATT and CDR2 SNEGSKA (reference sequence). Trimming cost V 5 bases and J 11 bases; bases outside gene matches: 6. CDR3 protein: CSAPSGGRQYF. CDR3 in DNA: TGCAGTGCTCCTTCGGGAGGGCGGCAGTATTTT.

In this sample, this clonotype turned up once. This sequence joins TRBV5-1 and TRBJ1-1; D remains ambiguous. Germline values: CDR1 SGHRS, CDR2 YFSETQ. The CDR3 contains 14 residues. V was cut by 0 bases and J by 2 bases, with 8 bases left in between. As DNA, the CDR3 is TGCGCCAGCAGCTTGGGGGAGGGTAACACTGAAGCTTTCTTT. Translated: CASSLGEGNTEAFF. Together with reference TRBV5-1 and TRBJ1-1, the CDR3 gives the full variable domain: KAGVTQTPRYLIKTRGQQVTLSCSPISGHRSVSWYQQTPGQGLQFLFEYFSETQRNKGNFPGRFSGRQFSNSRSEMNVSTLELGDSALYLCASSLGEGNTEAFFGQGTRLTVV.

This chain links TRBV10-3 with TRBJ2-6, with a weak D call TRBD2 (6 bases). Germline CDR1 reads ENHRY; CDR2 reads SYGVKD. The CDR3 runs 17 residues. The ends were cut back, 6 bases at V and 0 bases at J, with 15 bases in the middle. The CDR3 nucleotides read TGTGCCATCAGAGGTTGGACTACCTCCTCTGGGGCCAACGTCCTGACTTTC. Its translation is CAIRGWTTSSGANVLTF.

This clonotype was seen more than once but under ten times. The rearrangement joins TRBV20-1 to TRBJ1-3; D call uncertain. Germline-derived CDR1 and CDR2 are DFQATT and SNEGSKA (reference sequence). CDR3 length equals 13 residues. V lost 6 bases and J lost 0, with 9 bases in between. The DNA for the CDR3 is TGCAGTGCCAACAGTGGCTCTGGAAACACCATATATTTT. It codes for CSANSGSGNTIYF.

This clonotype was seen more than once but under ten times. The chain couples TRBV6-2 or TRBV6-3 to TRBJ2-1; D gene ambiguous. Germline assignment: CDR1 MNHEY and CDR2 SVGEGT. Trimming pared 7 bases from V and 0 bases from J, leaving 22 bases between. The CDR3 is 18 amino acids. This CDR3 is CASTVKSVALFSYNEQFF. The CDR3 DNA reads TGTGCCAGCACAGTTAAGAGTGTGGCGCTATTCTCCTACAATGAGCAGTTCTTC.

At least ten counts were recorded for this clonotype. The chain joins TRBV7-9 to TRBJ2-7; possible D gene TRBD1, 6 bases. CDR1 is SEHNR and CDR2 is FQNEAQ in the germline V gene (reference sequence). With 2 bases removed from V and 5 bases from J, the gap between germline ends came to 19 bases. The CDR3 contains 16 residues. The DNA for the CDR3 is TGTGCCAGCAGCTTAATGGGGGCCCAAGTCGGCCACGAGCAGTACTTC. Translated, it gives CASSLMGAQVGHEQYF.

This clonotype was seen at least ten times. V and J are TRBV7-8 and TRBJ2-7, with 11 bases that match TRBD2. This CDR3 spans 15 amino acids. After removal of 5 bases from V and 2 bases from J, the junction contained 5 bases not matched to a gene. Germline CDR1 and CDR2: SGHVS and FQNEAQ. The CDR3 reads CASSPETSGTYEQYF. The CDR3 nucleotides are TGTGCCAGCAGCCCAGAGACTAGCGGGACCTACGAGCAGTACTTC.

This clonotype was seen more than once but under ten times. This chain links TRBV5-1 with TRBJ2-2; a weak D match, TRBD1 (6 bases). The CDR3 covers 17 residues. Trimming removed 4 bases at V and 3 bases at J, with 19 bases between. From germline, CDR1 is SGHRS and CDR2 YFSETQ. The CDR3, as DNA: TGCGCCAGCAGCCCGGACCGGACAGATAGGGACACCGGGGAGCTGTTTTTT. It is translated as CASSPDRTDRDTGELFF.

This clonotype was found a few times. The chain recombines TRBV3-1 with TRBJ2-1; D may be TRBD2 (6 bases). This CDR3 spans 16 amino acids. V lost 4 bases, J lost 5 bases, and 18 bases lay in between. Germline V CDR1 and CDR2: LGHDT, YNNKEL (reference sequence). In nucleotides, the CDR3 is TGTGCCAGCAGCCCGCCCGGGACTCCCGTCGACAATGAGCAGTTCTTC. Its protein is CASSPPGTPVDNEQFF.

There are a few counts of this clonotype. The CDR3 protein is CASSQDQGGSHEQYF. CDR3 bases: TGTGCCAGCAGCCAAGACCAAGGAGGGTCCCACGAGCAGTACTTC. The genes are TRBV14 and TRBJ2-7; D perhaps matches TRBD2 (6 bases). Germline V CDR1 and CDR2: SGHDN, FVKESK. This CDR3 spans 15 amino acids. V lost 0 bases and J 5 bases, leaving 14 bases between the germline ends.

This clonotype was counted at least ten times. This chain joins TRBV7-7 and TRBJ2-7; 7 bases match TRBD1. CDR3 length: 13 amino acids. V trimming: 5 bases; J trimming: 3 bases; junction bases outside the gene matches: 4. The germline V gene has CDR1 SSHAT and CDR2 FNYEAQ (reference sequence). CDR3 loop: CASSAGQVYEQYF. The CDR3 bases are TGTGCCAGCAGCGCCGGACAGGTCTACGAGCAGTACTTC.